Shown below are 14 T cell receptor beta chains from a single sample sequenced in a study of blood T cell repertoires in COVID-19. Here immunoSEQ multiplex PCR was the method, and the copy in TCRdb shows in-frame clones only, minus some. The data hold about 140,000 clones, with under 85% observed a single time. The sample consisted of peripheral blood. These receptors were taken from a woman of 80 years or more in a cohort sampled during active or convalescent COVID-19.

The J gene is TRBJ2-1, the V gene TRBV5-1; no firm D call. V dropped 4 bases and J dropped 3 bases, with 5 bases sitting between them. Germline V CDR1 and CDR2: SGHRS, YFSETQ. The length of the CDR3 is 12 residues. The CDR3 is CASSQVYNEQFF. CDR3 DNA: TGCGCCAGCAGCCAGGTCTACAATGAGCAGTTCTTC.

This chain uses TRBV7-8 with TRBJ1-2; D perhaps matches TRBD1 (6 bases). Germline CDR1 SGHVS, CDR2 FQNEAQ. The CDR3 runs to 15 residues. V gave up 1 base and J gave up 2 bases, with 11 bases separating them. The CDR3 spells CASSLGKDRNYGYTF. The CDR3 bases are TGTGCCAGCAGCTTAGGCAAGGACAGAAACTATGGCTACACCTTC.

The chain links TRBV5-6 to TRBJ2-6; possibly TRBD1 for D (6 bases). The V gene's germline CDR1 is SGHDT and CDR2 YYEEEE. V was pared by 2 bases and J by 1 base, with 19 bases between. The CDR3 contains 19 residues. CDR3 region: CASSFFAGGEISGANVLTF. The CDR3 DNA sequence: TGTGCCAGCAGCTTTTTCGCTGGGGGCGAAATATCTGGGGCCAACGTCCTGACTTTC.

This chain uses TRBV10-3 with TRBJ1-3, with D perhaps TRBD1 (6 bases). The germline CDR1 and CDR2 sequences are ENHRY and SYGVKD. The length of the CDR3 is 14 residues. The germline V and J ends were trimmed by 6 bases and 4 bases, with 13 bases remaining between them. Here the CDR3 reads CAISEPTGGNTIYF. The CDR3 bases are TGTGCCATCAGCGAACCGACAGGAGGAAACACCATATATTTT.

This sequence joins TRBV2 and TRBJ1-1, with TRBD1 as a possible D gene (5 bases). Deletions cut 6 bases from V and 1 base from J, with 12 bases between. Germline lookup yields CDR1 SNHLY and CDR2 FYNNEI. The CDR3 consists of 14 residues. The CDR3 region is CASSYLQENTEAFF. CDR3 nucleotide sequence: TGTGCCAGCAGCTATTTACAGGAGAACACTGAAGCTTTCTTT. The full variable domain, completed using reference TRBV2 and TRBJ1-1, is EPEVTQTPSHQVTQMGQEVILRCVPISNHLYFYWYRQILGQKVEFLVSFYNNEISEKSEIFDDQFSVERPDGSNFTLKIRSTKLEDSAMYFCASSYLQENTEAFFGQGTRLTVV.

The genes are TRBV3-1 (or the pseudogene TRBV3-2) and TRBJ2-6, with 14 bases identical to TRBD2. CDR1 is LGHDT and CDR2 is YNNKEL in the germline V gene (reference sequence). Trimming at V came to 4 bases and at J to 2 bases, leaving 7 bases not matched to a gene. The CDR3 loop spans 19 amino acids. In DNA form, the CDR3 reads TGTGCCAGCAGCCGCCGACTAGCGGGGGGGCCCCCTGGGGCCAACGTCCTGACTTTC. Its protein product is CASSRRLAGGPPGANVLTF.

This sequence joins TRBV24-1 and TRBJ1-6; no firm D call. Germline V gene lookup returns CDR1 KGHDR and CDR2 SFDVKD. Trimming left V 4 bases short and J 9 bases short, with 15 bases between. The CDR3 has 15 amino acids. CDR3: CATSDPRVAGSPLHF. CDR3 sequence (DNA): TGTGCCACCAGTGACCCCAGAGTCGCGGGTTCACCCCTCCACTTT.

A single count supports this clone. CDR3 in DNA: TGTGCCAGCAGCCAAGCAGGGTTGGAGGGCTACACCTTC. It specifies CASSQAGLEGYTF. This sequence joins TRBV3-1 (or the pseudogene TRBV3-2) and TRBJ1-2, with TRBD1 as a possible D gene (5 bases). CDR3 length: 13 residues. Germline assignment: CDR1 LGHDT and CDR2 YNNKEL (reference sequence). Trimming cost V 1 base and J 8 bases, with 11 bases left between them.

V is TRBV14 and J is TRBJ1-4; D perhaps matches TRBD1 (5 bases). V lost 4 bases to trimming and J lost 9 bases, with 12 bases between them. This CDR3 is 13 amino acids long. The germline gives CDR1 SGHDN, CDR2 FVKESK. CDR3 region: CASSPQGVQKLFF. CDR3 bases: TGTGCCAGCAGCCCCCAGGGCGTTCAAAAACTGTTTTTT.

The count of this clone is one. This chain links TRBV7-2 with TRBJ2-3; a possible D gene is TRBD2 (5 bases). The germline V gene has CDR1 SGHTA and CDR2 FQGNSA. V was cut by 5 bases and J by 0 bases, with 12 bases left in between. The CDR3 is made up of 15 amino acids. The CDR3: CASSVSSISTDTQYF. The CDR3 bases are TGTGCCAGCAGCGTCTCTAGCATCAGCACAGATACGCAGTATTTT.

The chain employs TRBV19 and TRBJ1-2; 8 positions agree with TRBD1. J lost 4 bases, V lost 6 bases, and 4 bases had no gene match. CDR1 and CDR2 (germline): LNHDA, SQIVND (reference sequence). The CDR3 runs 13 residues. The CDR3 region has the DNA TGTGCCAGTAGCAAGGGGACAGGCTATGGCTACACCTTC. Protein: CASSKGTGYGYTF.

This clone was recorded only once. The chain recombines TRBV5-1 with TRBJ1-3; 8 bases map to TRBD1. The CDR3 extends over 14 amino acids. With 4 bases clipped from V and 7 bases from J, the junction kept 7 bases outside the gene matches. Germline values: CDR1 SGHRS, CDR2 YFSETQ. The CDR3 spells CASSLDRAVNTIYF. The CDR3 DNA reads TGCGCCAGCAGCCTGGACAGGGCGGTGAACACCATATATTTT.

The chain carries TRBV6-4 and TRBJ2-3; 8 nucleotides align to TRBD2. The ends lost 3 bases at V and 4 bases at J; junction bases unmatched: 15. Germline-derived CDR1 and CDR2 are MRHNA and SNTAGT. The CDR3 consists of 18 residues. The CDR3: CASSDRGLTGGPADTQYF. For the CDR3, the DNA is TGTGCCAGCAGTGATCGGGGATTAACGGGGGGGCCGGCAGATACGCAGTATTTT.

This clone has more than one count but fewer than ten. The chain has TRBV7-8 and TRBJ1-4; 9 bases line up with TRBD1. Germline trimming cut 5 bases from V and 8 bases from J; bases unmatched to any gene: 9. This CDR3 has 15 amino acids. The V gene's germline CDR1 is SGHVS and CDR2 FQNEAQ. In DNA form, the CDR3 reads TGTGCCAGCAGCCCCTGGACAGGGGAGGGGGAAAAACTGTTTTTT. This sequence encodes CASSPWTGEGEKLFF.